This T cell receptor beta chain was found in a study of cytomegalovirus exposure and HLA in healthy donors. Study as a whole: Out of 398 genotyped donors, less than 90% belonged to the Caucasian-associated ancestry cluster.

The PCR contained 60 Vbeta and 13 Jbeta primers. Assay used: immunoSEQ multiplex PCR; TCRdb lists only in-frame clones, some missing. The data contain around 160,000 clones, over 75% of them singletons. On this clone: What it recognizes is unknown.

Study-wide points: In all likelihood, a cluster of highly shared sequence variants was a sequencing artifact. The Asian-associated ancestry cluster reportedly had fewer N-insertions than the 666-donor mean in a later analysis. Confirmation was obtained in vitro that a few CMV-associated chains are specific for CMV antigens.

This clonotype originated in a human donor in good health. The sample consisted of PBMCs.

In DNA form, the CDR3 reads TGTGCCAGCTCAGGGCTCAGGTCCTACGAGCAGTACTTC. As protein: CASSGLRSYEQYF. The chain uses TRBV5-5 and TRBJ2-7, with D perhaps matching TRBD1 (5 bases). The CDR3 totals 13 residues. V was trimmed by 7 bases and J by 1 base, leaving 12 bases between them. The germline CDR1 and CDR2 sequences are SGHKS and YYEKEE (reference sequence).